The source of this TCR beta chain is a study of blood T cell repertoires in COVID-19. Measured with immunoSEQ multiplex PCR; TCRdb has only the in-frame clones, and not every one. The sample contains 250,000 to 350,000 clones, roughly 90% of which appear only once. Germline CDR1 is MDHEN and CDR2 is SYDVKM. Between the trimmed V and J ends, which lost 4 bases and 4 bases, there was a span of 17 bases. The CDR3 consists of 15 residues. Sample: PBMCs or T cells enriched from blood (not recorded which). The sequence derives from a woman aged 25 to 39 who had recovered from COVID-19. This chain links TRBV28 with TRBJ2-7; D perhaps matches TRBD2 (6 bases). CDR3 protein: CASSSAILARYEQYF. The DNA of the CDR3 is TGTGCCAGCAGTTCAGCGATACTAGCACGGTACGAGCAGTACTTC.